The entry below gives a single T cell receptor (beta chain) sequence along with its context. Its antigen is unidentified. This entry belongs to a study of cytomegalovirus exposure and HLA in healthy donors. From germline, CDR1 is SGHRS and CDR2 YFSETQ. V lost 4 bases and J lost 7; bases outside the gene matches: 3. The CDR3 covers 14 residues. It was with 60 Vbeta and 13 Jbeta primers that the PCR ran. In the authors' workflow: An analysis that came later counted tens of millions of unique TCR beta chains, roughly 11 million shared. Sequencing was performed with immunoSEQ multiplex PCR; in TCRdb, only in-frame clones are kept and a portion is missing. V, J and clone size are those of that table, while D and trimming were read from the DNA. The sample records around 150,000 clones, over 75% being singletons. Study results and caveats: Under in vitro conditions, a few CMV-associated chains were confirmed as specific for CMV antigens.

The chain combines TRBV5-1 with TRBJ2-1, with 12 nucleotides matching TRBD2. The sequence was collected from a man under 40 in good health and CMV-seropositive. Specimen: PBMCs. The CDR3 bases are TGCGCCAGCAGCGCTGGGACTAGCGGGAATGAGCAGTTCTTC. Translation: CASSAGTSGNEQFF.